The present entry profiles one T cell receptor beta chain with its context. Its antigen is unidentified. Germline assignment: CDR1 SGDLS and CDR2 YYNGEE. V gave up 0 bases and J gave up 5 bases, with 12 bases separating them. This CDR3 comprises 14 residues. Data came from immunoSEQ multiplex PCR; TCRdb stores just in-frame clones and leaves some out. The sample lists about 140,000 clones; 92% were seen once. This specimen comes from a study of T cell responses to AZD1222 COVID-19 vaccine. General study findings and limits: Unmutated variant regions are reportedly targeted by nearly half of spike-specific TCRs. Spike-specific TCR breadth rose after two AZD1222 doses, and depth rose as well.

Analysis merged second doses at about 4 or about 12 weeks. This sequence originates from an adult who received the AZD1222 COVID-19 vaccine. The chain joins TRBV9 to TRBJ2-7; D gene uncertain. The specimen comprised peripheral blood, sampled 28 days after the second AZD1222 dose. In nucleotides, the CDR3 is TGTGCCAGCAGCGTAGGCAATGCGATCAACGAGCAGTACTTC. Protein product: CASSVGNAINEQYF.